Below, 30 T cell receptor beta chains from the same sample are listed, as sequenced in a study of PD-L1 blockade in urothelial cancer. Some clones are missing from TCRdb's copy, which holds only in-frame ones; the method was immunoSEQ multiplex PCR. The top ten hold over 3.5% of the sample, which has 50,000 to 55,000 clones, roughly 80% seen once. The sample here was PBMCs, taken around atezolizumab (anti-PD-L1) treatment. The receptors were sampled from an older man with urothelial cancer.

This chain's CDR3 is CASSPVGGGNEQFF. The CDR3 bases are TGTGCCAGCAGCCCCGTGGGGGGGGGAAATGAGCAGTTCTTC. This chain joins TRBV5-6 and TRBJ2-1, with 7 bases aligning to TRBD2. This CDR3 spans 14 amino acids. After removal of 4 bases from V and 7 bases from J, the junction contained 8 bases not matched to a gene. CDR1 SGHDT and CDR2 YYEEEE come from the germline V gene.

V is TRBV7-3 and J is TRBJ2-3; weak D call: TRBD1 (5 bases). The length of the CDR3 is 16 residues. Trimming stripped 2 bases from V and 4 bases from J, with 16 bases between. From germline, CDR1 is SGHTA and CDR2 FQGTGA. The chain's CDR3 is CASSLSGGEGADTQYF. DNA of the CDR3: TGTGCCAGCAGCTTATCGGGCGGAGAAGGGGCAGATACGCAGTATTTT.

The chain employs TRBV9 and TRBJ2-5, with TRBD1 identical over 7 bases. The CDR3 totals 15 residues. J gave up 4 bases and V 1 base, and 7 bases lay outside the gene matches. Germline-derived CDR1 and CDR2 are SGDLS and YYNGEE. The CDR3 sequence: CASSVSQGFGETQYF. CDR3 sequence (DNA): TGTGCCAGCAGCGTATCACAGGGGTTTGGAGAGACCCAGTACTTC.

The genes are TRBV6-6 and TRBJ2-1; 8 positions match TRBD2. CDR1 and CDR2 (germline): MNHNY, SVGAGI (reference sequence). The CDR3 extends over 15 amino acids. V dropped 7 bases and J dropped 6; count of bases not matched to a gene: 11. CDR3 residues: CASTNGLAGGNEQFF. CDR3 coding DNA: TGTGCCAGCACCAACGGCCTTGCGGGGGGCAATGAGCAGTTCTTC.

The rearrangement uses TRBV7-9 and TRBJ2-2, with D possibly being TRBD2 (7 bases). In germline, CDR1 is SEHNR, CDR2 FQNEAQ (reference sequence). This CDR3 is built from 16 residues. Trimming left V 7 bases short and J 6 bases short, with 21 bases between. The CDR3 bases are TGTGCCAGCAACCGGACTAGTCTAAGGGGGTCCGGGGAGCTGTTTTTT. This encodes CASNRTSLRGSGELFF.

This clone was detected only once. The chain couples TRBV29-1 to TRBJ1-3; D might be TRBD1 (6 bases). Between the trimmed V and J ends, which lost 7 bases and 0 bases, there was a span of 10 bases. Germline assignment: CDR1 SQVTM and CDR2 ANQGSEA. The CDR3 totals 13 residues. The CDR3 DNA reads TGCAGCGGAACAGGGAACTCTGGAAACACCATATATTTT. Its translation: CSGTGNSGNTIYF.

This chain links TRBV7-8 with TRBJ1-2, with D hard to call. The length of the CDR3 is 17 residues. Germline values: CDR1 SGHVS, CDR2 FQNEAQ. V was clipped by 4 bases and J by 4 bases, with 22 bases between them. CDR3 coding DNA: TGTGCCAGCAGCTCACACCGGATACTAACTGACCCCTATGGCTACACCTTC. It translates to CASSSHRILTDPYGYTF.

The count of this clone is one. The chain combines TRBV19 with TRBJ2-5; TRBD1 matches at 10 bases. In germline, CDR1 is LNHDA, CDR2 SQIVND (reference sequence). The CDR3 extends over 16 amino acids. V shed 3 bases and J 4 bases; nucleotides not matched to a gene: 8. CDR3 nucleotide sequence: TGTGCCAGTAGTATTTCCCGACAGGGGGCATCAGAGACCCAGTACTTC. Translated, it gives CASSISRQGASETQYF.

The rearrangement uses TRBV11-3 and TRBJ2-2, with D uncertain. From germline, CDR1 is SGHNT and CDR2 YENEEA. There are 14 residues in the CDR3. Trimming shortened V by 5 bases and J by 1 base, and 8 bases separated the two germline ends. CDR3 residues: CASSGDGNTGELFF. The CDR3 DNA follows: TGTGCCAGCAGCGGAGACGGGAACACCGGGGAGCTGTTTTTT.

This clone has a single count. The chain uses TRBV5-4 and TRBJ2-2, with TRBD1 matching 9 bases. Germline V gives CDR1 SGHNT, CDR2 YYREEE (reference sequence). V was clipped by 2 bases and J by 0 bases; unmatched bases: 2. The CDR3 length is 16 residues. CDR3 in amino acids: CASSLGTGTNTGELFF. CDR3 sequence (DNA): TGTGCCAGCAGCTTAGGGACAGGGACGAACACCGGGGAGCTGTTTTTT.

The chain employs TRBV6-1 and TRBJ1-1; TRBD1 matches 10 bases. This CDR3 contains 12 residues. After removal of 11 bases from V and 3 bases from J, the junction contained 3 bases not matched to a gene. Looked up from germline, CDR1 is MNHNS and CDR2 is SASEGT. The CDR3 region is CASDRGHTEAFF. CDR3 nucleotides: TGTGCCTCCGACAGGGGGCACACTGAAGCTTTCTTT.

V usage is TRBV4-1 and J usage is TRBJ2-1; tentatively, D is TRBD1 (7 bases). Germline CDR1 and CDR2: MGHRA and YSYEKL. This CDR3 contains 15 residues. The V and J ends lost 4 bases and 3 bases respectively, with 13 bases between them. CDR3 DNA: TGCGCCAGCAGCCGCGGGACAGATAACTACAATGAGCAGTTCTTC. Translating gives CASSRGTDNYNEQFF.

In its sample, this clone was seen once. The chain has TRBV6-1 and TRBJ1-2; D perhaps matches TRBD1 (5 bases). Trimming shortened V by 1 base and J by 8 bases, and 14 bases separated the two germline ends. CDR3 length equals 14 residues. Germline assignment: CDR1 MNHNS and CDR2 SASEGT. CDR3 protein: CASSEGLGLGGYTF. The CDR3 DNA follows: TGTGCCAGCAGTGAAGGGTTGGGGCTTGGGGGCTACACCTTC.

This clone showed up many times. The genes are TRBV7-2 and TRBJ2-7; no clear D. The CDR3 is made up of 14 amino acids. Trimming cost V 0 bases and J 0 bases, with 6 bases left between them. Germline CDR1 SGHTA, CDR2 FQGNSA. The DNA for the CDR3 is TGTGCCAGCAGCTTAGCAGCGAACTCCTACGAGCAGTACTTC. This codes for CASSLAANSYEQYF. The full variable domain, with the rest looked up from reference TRBV7-2 and TRBJ2-7, is GAGVSQSPSNKVTEKGKDVELRCDPISGHTALYWYRQSLGQGLEFLIYFQGNSAPDKSGLPSDRFSAERTGGSVSTLTIQRTQQEDSAVYLCASSLAANSYEQYFGPGTRLTVT.

The V and J genes are TRBV19 and TRBJ1-5, with 8 bases that match TRBD1. Germline CDR1 is LNHDA and CDR2 is SQIVND (reference sequence). The J segment lost 7 bases and the V segment lost 4 bases, leaving 9 bases of the junction unmatched. The length of the CDR3 is 15 residues. The CDR3 sequence: CASSKYEDRDQPQHF. The DNA of the CDR3 is TGTGCCAGTAGTAAATACGAGGACAGGGACCAGCCCCAGCATTTT.

The rearrangement links TRBV5-5 to TRBJ2-3, with D possibly matching TRBD1 (5 bases). CDR1 and CDR2 (germline): SGHKS, YYEKEE (reference sequence). The CDR3 length is 14 residues. V lost 2 bases and J lost 2, with 9 bases in between. The CDR3 region is CASSFGHLTDTQYF. DNA for the CDR3: TGTGCCAGCAGCTTTGGACACCTCACAGATACGCAGTATTTT.

The chain has TRBV28 and TRBJ2-1; D remains ambiguous. With 5 bases removed from V and 8 bases from J, the gap between germline ends came to 7 bases. Germline V gives CDR1 MDHEN, CDR2 SYDVKM. This CDR3 spans 11 amino acids. DNA of the CDR3: TGTGCCAGCAGTACCCGGGATGAGCAGTTCTTC. Its translation: CASSTRDEQFF.

The chain couples TRBV28 to TRBJ2-4; D perhaps matches TRBD2 (7 bases). The CDR3 runs 15 residues. Trimming shortened V by 3 bases and J by 4 bases, and 13 bases separated the two germline ends. The germline gives CDR1 MDHEN, CDR2 SYDVKM. The CDR3: CASSLGGRGKNIQYF. CDR3 DNA: TGTGCCAGCAGTTTGGGGGGGCGAGGAAAAAACATTCAGTACTTC.

This clone has a single count. The gene calls are TRBV7-9 and TRBJ2-7; D might be TRBD2 (5 bases). Per germline, CDR1 SEHNR and CDR2 FQNEAQ (reference sequence). This CDR3 contains 14 residues. The germline V and J ends were trimmed by 3 bases and 7 bases, with 16 bases remaining between them. This CDR3 is CASSFGNTPGEQYF. DNA of the CDR3: TGTGCCAGCAGCTTCGGGAACACCCCCGGGGAGCAGTACTTC.

The J gene is TRBJ2-7, the V gene TRBV4-2, with D maybe TRBD2 (6 bases). This CDR3 is built from 15 residues. The V gene lost 2 bases and the J gene lost 3 bases, with 14 bases spanning the gap. CDR1 LGHNA and CDR2 YNFKEQ come from the germline V gene. The CDR3, as DNA: TGTGCCAGCAGCCAACCGGGCGGGGTGATCTACGAGCAGTACTTC. Translating it yields CASSQPGGVIYEQYF.

J is TRBJ2-1 and V is TRBV5-5, with 7 bases fitting TRBD1. V dropped 2 bases and J dropped 4; count of bases not matched to a gene: 9. The CDR3 length is 16 residues. From germline, CDR1 is SGHKS and CDR2 YYEKEE (reference sequence). CDR3 loop: CASSFSGTEYYNEQFF. CDR3 DNA sequence: TGTGCCAGCAGCTTTTCCGGGACAGAGTATTACAATGAGCAGTTCTTC.

This clone occurred once. The CDR3: CASSLQGPGTEAFF. The CDR3 DNA reads as TGTGCCAGCTCACTCCAGGGGCCGGGCACTGAAGCTTTCTTT. The rearrangement uses TRBV18 and TRBJ1-1, with a tentative D call TRBD1 (6 bases). Trimming took 4 bases from V and 4 from J, leaving 13 bases between them. The germline V gene encodes CDR1 KGHSH and CDR2 LQKENI. This CDR3 has 14 residues.

CDR3 DNA: TGTGCCAGCAGCTCCCCTGGACTAGCGGGAACCAACGAGCAGTACTTC. It translates to CASSSPGLAGTNEQYF. This sequence joins TRBV7-8 and TRBJ2-7, with 12 nucleotides matching TRBD2. Germline trimming cut 4 bases from V and 5 bases from J; bases unmatched to any gene: 9. Germline V gene lookup returns CDR1 SGHVS and CDR2 FQNEAQ. The CDR3 sequence is 16 residues long.

The chain employs TRBV5-6 and TRBJ2-3; no definite D call. V was pared by 5 bases and J by 4 bases, with 8 bases between. This CDR3 has 12 amino acids. Germline-derived CDR1 and CDR2 are SGHDT and YYEEEE. Here the CDR3 reads CASRGSSDTQYF. DNA of the CDR3: TGTGCCAGCAGGGGCAGCTCAGATACGCAGTATTTT.

This clone came up a few times. This chain joins TRBV27 and TRBJ2-2; D perhaps matches TRBD2 (5 bases). Trimming removed 4 bases at V and 8 bases at J, with 11 bases between. Germline values: CDR1 MNHEY, CDR2 SMNVEV (reference sequence). This CDR3 contains 13 residues. Here the CDR3 reads CASSYPGSGELFF. In DNA form, the CDR3 reads TGTGCCAGCAGTTACCCGGGGAGTGGGGAGCTGTTTTTT.

This sequence joins TRBV28 and TRBJ1-2; D not certain. Germline V gene data show CDR1 as MDHEN and CDR2 as SYDVKM. The CDR3 loop spans 13 amino acids. V was cut by 5 bases and J by 5 bases, with 12 bases left in between. This chain's CDR3 is CASSKMSGYGYTF. The DNA for the CDR3 is TGTGCCAGCAGTAAAATGTCCGGGTATGGCTACACCTTC.

Details on this clone: The sample has other DNA sequences that encode this CDR3 too. This rearrangement joins TRBV5-1 to TRBJ2-2, with no clear D. Trimming removed 0 bases at V and 4 bases at J, with 4 bases between. Germline V lookup: CDR1 SGHRS, CDR2 YFSETQ. The CDR3 spans 13 residues. CDR3 DNA: TGCGCCAGCAGCTTGGCGGGCACCGGGGAGCTGTTTTTT. Amino acids: CASSLAGTGELFF. Using reference TRBV5-1 and TRBJ2-2 for the parts outside the CDR3, the full variable domain is KAGVTQTPRYLIKTRGQQVTLSCSPISGHRSVSWYQQTPGQGLQFLFEYFSETQRNKGNFPGRFSGRQFSNSRSEMNVSTLELGDSALYLCASSLAGTGELFFGEGSRLTVL.

This rearrangement joins TRBV6-5 to TRBJ1-2; 12 bases map to TRBD1. The V gene's germline CDR1 is MNHEY and CDR2 SVGAGI. The trim removed 8 bases at V and 8 bases at J, leaving 12 bases unmatched. This CDR3 comprises 15 residues. The CDR3, as DNA: TGTGCCAGCGGGGTGGGGACAGGGGGCTGGAGAGGCTACACCTTC. It yields the protein CASGVGTGGWRGYTF.

The chain has TRBV19 and TRBJ2-2; tentative D call: TRBD2 (5 bases). In germline, CDR1 is LNHDA, CDR2 SQIVND (reference sequence). With 6 bases removed from V and 4 bases from J, the gap between germline ends came to 12 bases. This CDR3 has 14 amino acids. CDR3 coding DNA: TGTGCCAGTAGATTGGGTGCGGGCACCGGGGAGCTGTTTTTT. Its translation is CASRLGAGTGELFF.

For the CDR3, the DNA is TGTGCCAGCAGCACGACAGCGACTCTGAACACTGAAGCTTTCTTT. Translating it yields CASSTTATLNTEAFF. The J gene is TRBJ1-1, the V gene TRBV11-1; maybe TRBD1 (5 bases). V lost 5 bases to trimming and J lost 0 bases, with 13 bases between them. Germline-derived CDR1 and CDR2 are SGHAT and FQDESV (reference sequence). CDR3 length: 15 amino acids.